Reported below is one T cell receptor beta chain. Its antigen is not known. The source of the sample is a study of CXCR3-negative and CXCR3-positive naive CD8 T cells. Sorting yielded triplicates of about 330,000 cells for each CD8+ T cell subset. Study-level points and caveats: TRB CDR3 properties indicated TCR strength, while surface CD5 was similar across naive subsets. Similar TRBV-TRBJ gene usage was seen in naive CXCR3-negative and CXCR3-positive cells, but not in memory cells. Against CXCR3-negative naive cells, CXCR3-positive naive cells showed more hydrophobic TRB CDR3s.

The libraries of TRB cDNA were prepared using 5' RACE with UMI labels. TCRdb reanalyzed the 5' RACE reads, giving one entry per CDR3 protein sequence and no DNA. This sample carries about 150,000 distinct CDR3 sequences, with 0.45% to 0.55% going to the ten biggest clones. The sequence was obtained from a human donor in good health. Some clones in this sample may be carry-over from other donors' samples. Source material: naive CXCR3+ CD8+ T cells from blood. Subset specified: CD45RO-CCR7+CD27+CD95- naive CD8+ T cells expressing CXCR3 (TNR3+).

The chain's CDR3 is CASSLRRESNQPQHF. The J gene is TRBJ1-5, the V gene TRBV5-1. The length of the CDR3 is 15 residues. Germline lookup yields CDR1 SGHRS and CDR2 YFSETQ.